The 13 T cell receptor beta chains in this list originate from one sample, sequenced in a study of blood T cell repertoires in COVID-19 (dated by TCRdb to 2019 to 2021). To prepare the library, the immunoSEQ multiplex PCR assay was applied. TCRdb mirrors the immuneACCESS table, restricted to in-frame sequences. Some clones are absent from its copies; in checked studies, under half trace to an unresolved V gene, and the reason for the others is unknown. The sample has 150,000 to 190,000 clones on record, 80% of them singletons. Of the sample, roughly 0.58% falls within the top ten clones. Sequencing was done on a sample of peripheral blood. The receptors were sampled from a man aged 55 to 69 with acute or convalescent COVID-19.

The CDR3 loop is CAWKDRGLYGYTF. In nucleotides, the CDR3 is TGTGCCTGGAAGGACAGGGGGCTATATGGCTACACCTTC. This rearrangement joins TRBV30 to TRBJ1-2; 11 nucleotides agree with TRBD1. CDR1 is GTSNPN and CDR2 is SVGIG in the germline V gene (reference sequence). With 4 bases clipped from V and 5 bases from J, the junction kept 3 bases outside the gene matches. This CDR3 region has 13 residues. Variable domain in full (rest from reference TRBV30 and TRBJ1-2): SQTIHQWPATLVQPVGSPLSLECTVEGTSNPNLYWYRQAAGRGLQLLFYSVGIGQISSEVPQNLSASRPQDRQFILSSKKLLLSDSGFYLCAWKDRGLYGYTFGSGTRLTVV.

This chain uses TRBV2 with TRBJ1-2, with D tentatively TRBD1 (5 bases). The CDR3 runs 14 residues. Germline V gene lookup returns CDR1 SNHLY and CDR2 FYNNEI. Trimming pared 5 bases from V and 4 bases from J, leaving 14 bases between. CDR3 in amino acids: CASSISRVRYGYTF. CDR3 nucleotides: TGTGCCAGCAGTATAAGCAGGGTCCGCTATGGCTACACCTTC.

This chain uses TRBV5-5 with TRBJ1-1; 9 bases fit TRBD1. V shed 4 bases, J shed 4 bases, and the junction held 5 bases outside the gene matches. Germline V gene lookup returns CDR1 SGHKS and CDR2 YYEKEE (reference sequence). This CDR3 region has 14 residues. The CDR3 is CASSLGQGVTEAFF. In DNA, the CDR3 is TGTGCCAGCAGCCTGGGACAGGGTGTCACTGAAGCTTTCTTT. The variable domain in full, completed from reference TRBV5-5 and TRBJ1-1, reads DAGVTQSPTHLIKTRGQQVTLRCSPISGHKSVSWYQQVLGQGPQFIFQYYEKEERGRGNFPDRFSARQFPNYSSELNVNALLLGDSALYLCASSLGQGVTEAFFGQGTRLTVV.

The J gene is TRBJ2-5, the V gene TRBV19; D is perhaps TRBD1 (6 bases). Trimming took off 6 bases at V and 3 bases at J, with 14 bases between the two ends. Germline V gene data show CDR1 as LNHDA and CDR2 as SQIVND (reference sequence). The CDR3 totals 14 residues. DNA for the CDR3: TGTGCCAGTAGCGTAGGGGGAGACGAAGAGACCCAGTACTTC. This gives the protein CASSVGGDEETQYF. Based on the CDR3 plus reference TRBV19 and TRBJ2-5, the full variable domain is DGGITQSPKYLFRKEGQNVTLSCEQNLNHDAMYWYRQDPGQGLRLIYYSQIVNDFQKGDIAEGYSVSREKKESFPLTVTSAQKNPTAFYLCASSVGGDEETQYFGPGTRLLVL.

The chain couples TRBV5-5 to TRBJ1-2; tentative D call: TRBD1 (5 bases). Germline lookup yields CDR1 SGHKS and CDR2 YYEKEE (reference sequence). V gave up 5 bases and J gave up 3 bases, with 26 bases separating them. CDR3 length equals 18 residues. The CDR3 DNA reads TGTGCCAGCAGACCCGTTCCCAGCACAGGAATCCCCCACTATGGCTACACCTTC. Translating gives CASRPVPSTGIPHYGYTF.

The gene calls are TRBV3-1 (or the pseudogene TRBV3-2) and TRBJ2-7; no clear D. This CDR3 comprises 11 residues. Trimming left V 4 bases short and J 6 bases short, with 7 bases between. CDR1 and CDR2 (germline): LGHDT, YNNKEL (reference sequence). The CDR3, as DNA: TGTGCCAGCAGCCGGGCTCGCGAGCAGTACTTC. It encodes CASSRAREQYF.

V is TRBV27 and J is TRBJ2-2, with TRBD2 identical over 13 bases. After removal of 10 bases from V and 1 base from J, the junction contained 9 bases not matched to a gene. This CDR3 is built from 17 residues. Germline lookup yields CDR1 MNHEY and CDR2 SMNVEV (reference sequence). This CDR3 is CATGSTSGRRNTGELFF. The CDR3 DNA sequence: TGTGCCACCGGGTCGACTAGCGGGAGGAGGAACACCGGGGAGCTGTTTTTT.

This clone has only a few counts. The chain combines TRBV4-2 with TRBJ1-2; 7 nucleotides agree with TRBD1. Germline V gene lookup returns CDR1 LGHNA and CDR2 YNFKEQ. The CDR3 is made up of 15 amino acids. The trim removed 0 bases at V and 2 bases at J, leaving 3 bases unmatched. CDR3 sequence (DNA): TGTGCCAGCAGCCAAGAGGGACAGCGGAACTATGGCTACACCTTC. As protein: CASSQEGQRNYGYTF.

The rearrangement links TRBV10-3 to TRBJ2-2, with 9 bases matching TRBD2. V was clipped by 6 bases and J by 4 bases; unmatched bases: 9. The CDR3 contains 16 residues. The germline CDR1 and CDR2 sequences are ENHRY and SYGVKD. The DNA for the CDR3 is TGTGCCATCAGCCCGAGTGAGCGGGAGGTCACCGGGGAGCTGTTTTTT. Translating it yields CAISPSEREVTGELFF.

As DNA, the CDR3 is TGTGCCAGCAGCCAAGAGCGGGGGAGCGAGCAGTACTTC. It is translated as CASSQERGSEQYF. The chain joins TRBV4-2 to TRBJ2-7; 7 positions agree with TRBD2. Germline-derived CDR1 and CDR2 are LGHNA and YNFKEQ. Trimming cost V 0 bases and J 6 bases; bases outside gene matches: 2. The CDR3 sequence is 13 residues long.

The table lists this clone with a few counts. This rearrangement joins TRBV27 to TRBJ1-5, with D perhaps matching TRBD1 (6 bases). The CDR3 is 15 residues long. The V end was cut by 6 bases, the J end by 2 bases, with 14 bases between. Germline CDR1 MNHEY, CDR2 SMNVEV (reference sequence). The CDR3 loop reads CASRATGLGNQPQHF. The DNA for the CDR3 is TGTGCCAGCAGGGCAACAGGGCTTGGCAATCAGCCCCAGCATTTT.

The rearrangement uses TRBV10-3 and TRBJ1-1; 11 nucleotides agree with TRBD1. This CDR3 has 17 residues. V was pared by 5 bases and J by 2 bases, with 10 bases of the junction left unmatched. Looked up from germline, CDR1 is ENHRY and CDR2 is SYGVKD. For the CDR3, the DNA is TGTGCCATCAGTCCCGGACAGGGGGCGCGGGGAAACACTGAAGCTTTCTTT. It codes for CAISPGQGARGNTEAFF.

This clone was detected only once. V is TRBV5-1 and J is TRBJ2-7; 14 bases are shared with TRBD2. The CDR3 length is 16 residues. CDR1 is SGHRS and CDR2 is YFSETQ in the germline V gene. The J segment lost 7 bases and the V segment lost 0 bases, leaving 6 bases of the junction unmatched. The CDR3: CASSLGGLAGDGEQYF. CDR3 nucleotides: TGCGCCAGCAGCTTGGGGGGACTAGCGGGAGATGGGGAGCAGTACTTC.